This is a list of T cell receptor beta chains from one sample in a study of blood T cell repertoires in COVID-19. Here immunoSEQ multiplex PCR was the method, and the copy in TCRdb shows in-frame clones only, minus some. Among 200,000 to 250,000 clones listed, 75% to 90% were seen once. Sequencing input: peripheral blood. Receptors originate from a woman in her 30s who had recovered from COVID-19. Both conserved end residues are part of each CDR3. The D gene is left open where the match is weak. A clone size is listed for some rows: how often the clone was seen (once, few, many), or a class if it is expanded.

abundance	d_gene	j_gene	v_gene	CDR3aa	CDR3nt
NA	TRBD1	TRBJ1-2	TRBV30	CAWNFRGTGPNYGYTF	TGTGCCTGGAACTTCAGAGGGACAGGGCCTAACTATGGCTACACCTTC
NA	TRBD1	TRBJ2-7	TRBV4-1	CASSPSDRGNSYEQYF	TGCGCCAGCAGCCCTTCGGACAGGGGGAACTCCTACGAGCAGTACTTC
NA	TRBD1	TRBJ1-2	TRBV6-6	CASSYLQSTGGNGYTF	TGTGCCAGCAGTTACCTCCAATCCACAGGGGGCAATGGCTACACCTTC
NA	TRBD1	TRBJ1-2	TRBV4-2	CASSAQTGAGYGYTF	TGTGCCAGCAGCGCACAAACAGGGGCGGGCTATGGCTACACCTTC
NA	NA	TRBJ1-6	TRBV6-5	CASSYRMRSYNSPLHF	TGTGCCAGCAGTTACCGGATGAGGTCCTATAATTCACCCCTCCACTTT
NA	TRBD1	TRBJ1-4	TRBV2	CASSGLTGNSGKLFF	TGTGCCAGCAGTGGATTGACAGGGAACTCCGGGAAACTGTTTTTT
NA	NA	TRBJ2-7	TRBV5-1	CASSLEGPGYEQYF	TGCGCCAGCAGCTTGGAAGGTCCAGGCTACGAGCAGTACTTC
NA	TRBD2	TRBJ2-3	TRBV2	CASSGWKAGGLPDTQYF	TGTGCCAGCAGTGGTTGGAAAGCGGGGGGGCTCCCCGATACGCAGTATTTT
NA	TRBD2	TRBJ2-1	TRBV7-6	CASSLAPGLASINEQFF	TGTGCCAGCAGCTTGGCTCCGGGACTAGCGTCAATCAATGAGCAGTTCTTC
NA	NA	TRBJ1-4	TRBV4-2	CASSQEGRTNEKLFF	TGTGCCAGCAGCCAAGAGGGGAGGACTAATGAAAAACTGTTTTTT
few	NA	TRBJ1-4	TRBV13	CASRSEGRGNEKLFF	TGTGCCAGCAGGAGTGAAGGGAGGGGTAATGAAAAACTGTTTTTT
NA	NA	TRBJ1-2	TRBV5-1	CASSLGGALPTGYTF	TGCGCCAGCAGCTTGGGGGGAGCCCTTCCGACGGGCTACACCTTC
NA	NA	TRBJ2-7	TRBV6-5	CASTVQGFSYEQYF	TGTGCCAGCACCGTCCAGGGATTCTCCTACGAGCAGTACTTC
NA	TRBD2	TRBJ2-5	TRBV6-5	CASTTGGQETQYF	TGTGCCAGCACCACGGGGGGGCAAGAGACCCAGTACTTC
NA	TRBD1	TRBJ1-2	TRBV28	CASSLGQGRFYGYTF	TGTGCCAGCAGTTTAGGACAGGGGAGGTTCTATGGCTACACCTTC
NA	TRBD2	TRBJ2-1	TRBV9	CASSAGLANEQFF	TGTGCCAGCAGCGCGGGACTAGCGAATGAGCAGTTCTTC
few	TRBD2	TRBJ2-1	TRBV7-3	CASSFTGGNEQFF	TGTGCCAGCAGCTTCACGGGGGGCAATGAGCAGTTCTTC
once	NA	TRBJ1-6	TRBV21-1	CASSKGGRGQGAPISPLHF	TGTGCCAGCAGCAAAGGGGGCCGGGGACAGGGGGCACCGATTTCACCCCTCCACTTT
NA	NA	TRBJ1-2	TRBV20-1	CSATDSNYGYTF	TGCAGTGCTACTGACAGTAACTATGGCTACACCTTC
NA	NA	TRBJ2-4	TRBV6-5	CASSRRPSRDIQYF	TGTGCCAGCAGTCGAAGACCCAGCCGGGACATTCAGTACTTC
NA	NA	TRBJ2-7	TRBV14	CASSQTVISNEQYF	TGTGCCAGCAGCCAAACGGTCATCTCCAACGAGCAGTACTTC
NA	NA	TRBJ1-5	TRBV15	CATSTTEPQPQHF	TGTGCCACCAGCACGACAGAGCCCCAGCCCCAGCATTTT
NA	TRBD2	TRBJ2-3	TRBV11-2	CASSSSSGGVTDTQYF	TGTGCCAGCAGCTCATCTAGCGGGGGGGTTACAGATACGCAGTATTTT
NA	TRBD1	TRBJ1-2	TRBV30	CAWSVILTGSYGYTF	TGTGCCTGGAGTGTCATTCTGACAGGGAGCTATGGCTACACCTTC
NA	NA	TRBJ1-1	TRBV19	CASSISGGHTEAFF	TGTGCCAGTAGTATCTCGGGGGGGCACACTGAAGCTTTCTTT
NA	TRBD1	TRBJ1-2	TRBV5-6	CASSSWDRLGVDYGYTF	TGTGCCAGCAGCTCGTGGGACAGGCTAGGGGTTGACTATGGCTACACCTTC
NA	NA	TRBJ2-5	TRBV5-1	CASSPQTGGYETQYF	TGCGCCAGCAGCCCCCAGACGGGGGGCTATGAGACCCAGTACTTC
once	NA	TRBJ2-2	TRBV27	CASSPSRSRNTGELFF	TGTGCCAGCAGTCCTTCGCGTAGCAGGAACACCGGGGAGCTGTTTTTT
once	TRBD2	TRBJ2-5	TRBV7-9	CASSKLAGGPETQYF	TGTGCCAGCAGTAAACTAGCGGGGGGGCCGGAGACCCAGTACTTC
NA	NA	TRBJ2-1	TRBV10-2	CASRDGGVYNEQFF	TGCGCCAGCAGAGACGGCGGGGTTTACAATGAGCAGTTCTTC
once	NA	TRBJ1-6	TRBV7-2	CASSRTRLGNSPLHF	TGTGCCAGCAGTCGGACAAGGCTTGGTAATTCACCCCTCCACTTT
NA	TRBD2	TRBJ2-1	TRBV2	CASTSGGYNEQFF	TGTGCCAGCACTAGCGGGGGTTACAATGAGCAGTTCTTC
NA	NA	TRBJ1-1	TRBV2	CASRDGQMNTEAFF	TGTGCCAGCCGGGACGGACAGATGAACACTGAAGCTTTCTTT
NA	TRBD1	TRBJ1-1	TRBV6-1	CASSEPRQGSTEAFF	TGTGCCAGCAGTGAACCCCGACAGGGCTCTACTGAAGCTTTCTTT
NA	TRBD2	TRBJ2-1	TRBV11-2	CASSLGVGGNYNEQFF	TGTGCCAGCAGCTTAGGGGTGGGAGGGAACTACAATGAGCAGTTCTTC
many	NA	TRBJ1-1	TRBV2	CASTREGNTEAFF	TGTGCCAGCACTCGAGAGGGGAACACTGAAGCTTTCTTT
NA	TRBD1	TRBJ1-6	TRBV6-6	CASRRTGATSPLHF	TGTGCCAGCAGGCGGACAGGCGCAACTTCACCCCTCCACTTT
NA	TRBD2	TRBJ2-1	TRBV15	CATSRDFAGGNEQFF	TGTGCCACCAGCAGAGATTTTGCGGGGGGCAATGAGCAGTTCTTC
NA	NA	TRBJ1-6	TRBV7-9	CASSEDILNSPLHF	TGTGCCAGCAGCGAAGACATCCTAAATTCACCCCTCCACTTT
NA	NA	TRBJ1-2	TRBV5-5	CASSWGVDNYGYTF	TGTGCCAGCAGCTGGGGGGTAGATAACTATGGCTACACCTTC
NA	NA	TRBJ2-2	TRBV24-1	CATSGPVQTGELFF	TGTGCCACCAGTGGGCCAGTTCAGACCGGGGAGCTGTTTTTT
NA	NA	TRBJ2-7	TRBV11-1	CASSLFPRNNSYEQYF	TGTGCCAGCAGCTTATTCCCCCGAAACAACTCCTACGAGCAGTACTTC
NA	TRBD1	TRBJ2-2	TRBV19	CASSIETGTGELFF	TGTGCCAGTAGTATAGAGACAGGGACCGGGGAGCTGTTTTTT
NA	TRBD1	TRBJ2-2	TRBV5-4	CASSLGTGNTGELFF	TGTGCCAGCAGCTTGGGGACAGGGAACACCGGGGAGCTGTTTTTT
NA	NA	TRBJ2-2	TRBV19	CASSIRTANTGELFF	TGTGCCAGTAGTATTCGGACTGCGAACACCGGGGAGCTGTTTTTT
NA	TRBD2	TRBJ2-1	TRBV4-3	CASSPQPIAGAFSYNEQFF	TGCGCCAGCAGCCCCCAACCCATAGCGGGGGCCTTCTCCTACAATGAGCAGTTCTTC
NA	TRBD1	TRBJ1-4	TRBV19	CASNPQGPNEKLFF	TGTGCCAGTAATCCACAGGGGCCTAATGAAAAACTGTTTTTT
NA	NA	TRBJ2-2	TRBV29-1	CSGSGTNTGELFF	TGCAGCGGATCGGGGACGAACACCGGGGAGCTGTTTTTT
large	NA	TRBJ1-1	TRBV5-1	CASSSTPLIRPPPTTGTEAFF	TGCGCCAGTAGCTCCACTCCACTGATTAGACCCCCTCCCACAACGGGAACTGAAGCTTTCTTT
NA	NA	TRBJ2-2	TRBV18	CASSPTGKNTGELFF	TGTGCCAGCTCACCTACAGGCAAAAACACCGGGGAGCTGTTTTTT
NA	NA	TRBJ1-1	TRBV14	CASSRGFVAFF	TGTGCCAGCAGCCGAGGGTTTGTAGCTTTCTTT
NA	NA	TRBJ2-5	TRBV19	CASSIDASGGGETQYF	TGTGCCAGTAGTATCGATGCCTCGGGCGGGGGCGAGACCCAGTACTTC
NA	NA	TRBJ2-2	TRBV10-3	CAISDPSTKSNTGELFF	TGTGCCATCAGTGACCCCTCGACTAAATCGAACACCGGGGAGCTGTTTTTT
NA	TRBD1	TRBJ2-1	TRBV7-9	CASSLGPGGKNEQFF	TGTGCCAGCAGCTTAGGCCCAGGGGGAAAAAATGAGCAGTTCTTC